These 27 T cell receptor beta chains share one sample of origin, sequenced in a study of CD8+CD57+ T cells in acquired aplastic anemia. Both TCR beta VDJ combination and CDR3 sequence profiling were carried out. Genomic DNA was the template for this profiling. TCRdb re-derived calls from the reads in MiXCR, one entry per CDR3 protein. The sample holds hundreds of thousands of distinct CDR3 sequences, around 45% seen once. CD8+CD57+ cell expansion, shown by flow cytometry, had occurred in the patients selected for sequencing. Sequenced: sorted CD4+, CD8+, or CD8+CD57+ T cells (not recorded which) from PBMCs. Receptors were obtained from a human donor with aplastic anemia.

This clonotype was recorded at least ten times. V usage is TRBV7-3 and J usage is TRBJ2-1; D is unresolved. Per the germline V gene, CDR1 is SGHTA and CDR2 is FQGTGA. V lost 5 bases, J lost 1 base, and 9 bases lay in between. The CDR3 length is 14 residues. CDR3 in amino acids: CASSPTHSYNEQFF. The CDR3 DNA sequence: TGTGCCAGCAGCCCGACCCATTCCTACAATGAGCAGTTCTTC.

The chain links TRBV19 to TRBJ1-1; 7 bases map to TRBD1. Looked up from germline, CDR1 is LNHDA and CDR2 is SQIVND (reference sequence). The J segment lost 4 bases and the V segment lost 7 bases, leaving 9 bases of the junction unmatched. CDR3 size: 14 residues. The CDR3 DNA reads TGTGCCAGTACCCCGACAGGGTCGACCACTGAAGCTTTCTTT. Its protein product is CASTPTGSTTEAFF.

There are many counts of this clonotype. The CDR3 spells CASSVVPGANTGELFF. DNA for the CDR3: TGTGCCAGCAGCGTAGTCCCGGGGGCTAACACCGGGGAGCTGTTTTTT. The chain couples TRBV9 to TRBJ2-2; either TRBD1 or TRBD2 may fit D (6 bases each). The V end lost 0 bases, the J end lost 2 bases, and 11 bases lay between the germline ends. Germline CDR1 and CDR2: SGDLS and YYNGEE. This CDR3 has 16 amino acids.

V usage is TRBV7-2 and J usage is TRBJ2-3; 11 bases match TRBD2. Germline loops: CDR1 SGHTA, CDR2 FQGNSA. CDR3 length: 18 residues. J gave up 2 bases and V 3 bases, and 10 bases lay outside the gene matches. The CDR3 reads CASSLSSGGPRPTDTQYF. For the CDR3, the DNA is TGTGCCAGCAGCTTGTCTAGCGGGGGGCCCCGACCCACAGATACGCAGTATTTT.

This clonotype was seen only once. V and J are TRBV20-1 and TRBJ2-2; no firm D call. Germline CDR1 DFQATT, CDR2 SNEGSKA (reference sequence). The V and J ends lost 5 bases and 6 bases respectively, with 16 bases between them. There are 14 residues in the CDR3. DNA of the CDR3: TGCAGTGCTCCTAGACACGGCGTCTCCGGGGAGCTGTTTTTT. Its protein is CSAPRHGVSGELFF.

This clonotype was counted many times. The rearrangement joins TRBV7-9 to TRBJ1-3; a possible D gene is TRBD1 (5 bases). In germline, CDR1 is SEHNR, CDR2 FQNEAQ (reference sequence). This CDR3 is 16 amino acids long. V shed 2 bases and J shed 0 bases, with 11 bases lying between them. CDR3 sequence: CASSLLQVYSGNTIYF. CDR3 bases: TGTGCCAGCAGCTTACTACAGGTTTACTCTGGAAACACCATATATTTT.

There are many counts of this clonotype. V is TRBV2 and J is TRBJ2-4; 9 nucleotides line up with TRBD1. V trimming: 7 bases; J trimming: 3 bases; junction bases outside the gene matches: 13. This CDR3 contains 17 residues. Germline-derived CDR1 and CDR2 are SNHLY and FYNNEI. The CDR3 loop reads CASITRQGGIDKNIQYF. The DNA for the CDR3 is TGTGCCAGCATCACCAGACAGGGGGGAATTGACAAAAACATTCAGTACTTC.

The V call is TRBV7-3, the J call TRBJ2-7; D might be TRBD1 (5 bases). Deletions cut 4 bases from V and 2 bases from J, with 9 bases between. Per germline, CDR1 SGHTA and CDR2 FQGTGA. The CDR3 totals 13 residues. CDR3 DNA sequence: TGTGCCAGCAGCTCGACAGTCACCTACGAGCAGTACTTC. This codes for CASSSTVTYEQYF.

The chain employs TRBV24-1 and TRBJ1-2, with D hard to call. V was shortened by 5 bases and J by 4 bases, with 10 bases between the two germline ends. The V gene's germline CDR1 is KGHDR and CDR2 SFDVKD. CDR3 size: 13 residues. The CDR3 spells CATSGPGFYGYTF. CDR3 in DNA: TGTGCCACCAGTGGACCGGGGTTCTATGGCTACACCTTC.

This clonotype was counted a few times. This chain connects TRBV25-1 to TRBJ2-1; possibly TRBD1 or TRBD2 for D (6 bases each). Trimming left V 4 bases short and J 6 bases short, with 13 bases between. Germline CDR1 reads MGHDK; CDR2 reads SYGVNS. The CDR3 is made up of 14 amino acids. The CDR3 region is CASSAFEGGNEQFF. The CDR3 nucleotides read TGTGCCAGCAGTGCATTCGAGGGGGGCAATGAGCAGTTCTTC.

The chain recombines TRBV29-1 with TRBJ2-2; D uncertain. CDR1 and CDR2 (germline): SQVTM, ANQGSEA. V was shortened by 2 bases and J by 1 base, with 5 bases between the two germline ends. The CDR3 spans 13 residues. The CDR3 region is CSVELGNTGELFF. The DNA for the CDR3 is TGCAGCGTTGAATTGGGGAACACCGGGGAGCTGTTTTTT.

This clonotype came up a few times. This clone may be a read error of a much larger clone one base away. This chain joins TRBV24-1 and TRBJ2-7; 7 bases are a match to TRBD1. The CDR3 loop spans 16 amino acids. In germline, CDR1 is KGHDR, CDR2 SFDVKD. The CDR3 sequence: CTTSDKRGLNSYEQYF. CDR3 DNA sequence: TGTACCACCAGTGATAAAAGGGGGCTTAACTCCTACGAGCAGTACTTC.

This clonotype was picked up many times. V is TRBV7-2 and J is TRBJ2-1; TRBD2 agrees at 7 bases. V shed 7 bases, J shed 0 bases, and the junction held 6 bases outside the gene matches. Germline loops: CDR1 SGHTA, CDR2 FQGNSA. This CDR3 is built from 15 residues. The CDR3 loop reads CASTSLAASYNEQFF. The CDR3 DNA sequence: TGTGCCAGCACCAGTCTAGCGGCCTCCTACAATGAGCAGTTCTTC.

On this clonotype: This may stem from a read error, because a much larger clone lies one nucleotide away. This chain joins TRBV27 and TRBJ1-5; 7 bases map to TRBD1. The CDR3 is 14 residues long. Losses at the gene ends were 8 bases for V and 7 bases for J; bases not matched to a gene: 11. CDR1 and CDR2 from the germline V gene are MNHEY and SMNVEV (reference sequence). The CDR3 is CASGLTRTGQPQHF. The CDR3 bases are TGTGCCAGCGGCCTGACCCGGACAGGACAGCCCCAGCATTTT.

The V call is TRBV24-1, the J call TRBJ2-3, with a weak D call TRBD1 (6 bases). The CDR3 covers 14 residues. The V end was cut by 3 bases, the J end by 0 bases, with 6 bases between. In germline, CDR1 is KGHDR, CDR2 SFDVKD. CDR3 coding DNA: TGTGCCACCAGTGATGGGGGCAGCACAGATACGCAGTATTTT. Translation: CATSDGGSTDTQYF.

This clonotype has ten or more counts. The chain employs TRBV19 and TRBJ2-7; TRBD2 matches 14 bases. J was trimmed by 5 bases and V by 5 bases; bases with no gene match: 8. The length of the CDR3 is 16 residues. From germline, CDR1 is LNHDA and CDR2 SQIVND (reference sequence). CDR3 bases: TGTGCCAGTAGTTACAGACTAGCGGGAGGGCCTGACGAGCAGTACTTC. The encoded protein is CASSYRLAGGPDEQYF.

This clonotype was recorded many times. The chain joins TRBV5-1 to TRBJ1-5; 7 bases are a match to TRBD1. CDR1 is SGHRS, CDR2 YFSETQ, per germline. The CDR3 runs to 15 residues. V gave up 5 bases and J gave up 4 bases; unmatched junction bases: 9. CDR3: CASSLTGAVNQPQHF. CDR3 nucleotides: TGCGCCAGCAGTCTTACAGGGGCCGTTAATCAGCCCCAGCATTTT.

The chain employs TRBV29-1 and TRBJ2-7, with D maybe TRBD2 (5 bases). The tail of the sequence fits TRBJ2-1 better, so the J call may be wrong. Germline CDR1 and CDR2: SQVTM and ANQGSEA. This CDR3 spans 15 amino acids. CDR3 residues: CSVEGEVWPYNEQFF. The CDR3 DNA follows: TGCAGCGTTGAGGGAGAGGTCTGGCCGTACAATGAGCAGTTCTTC.

The chain is built from TRBV27 and TRBJ1-1; D unresolved. Germline V gene data show CDR1 as MNHEY and CDR2 as SMNVEV (reference sequence). The CDR3 spans 14 residues. The V end was cut by 8 bases, the J end by 2 bases, with 15 bases between. CDR3 DNA sequence: TGTGCCAGCCTTAACTCTGGGATAAACACTGAAGCTTTCTTT. This translates into CASLNSGINTEAFF.

The rearrangement links TRBV20-1 to TRBJ2-5; D is undetermined. The better agreement between TRBJ2-7 and the DNA end casts doubt on the J call. Germline-derived CDR1 and CDR2 are DFQATT and SNEGSKA (reference sequence). This CDR3 comprises 13 residues. The CDR3 loop reads CSASRLEVYEQYF. DNA of the CDR3: TGCAGTGCTAGTCGGCTAGAAGTGTACGAGCAGTACTTC.

Worth noting for this clonotype: Mismatch with germline at one junction end may stem from a read error. The chain joins TRBV6-5 to TRBJ2-7; a possible D gene is TRBD2 (5 bases). CDR3 length equals 13 residues. In germline, CDR1 is MNHEY, CDR2 SVGAGI. The CDR3 spells CASSHSGAYEQYF. The CDR3 DNA sequence: TGTGCCAGCAGTCACTCCGGGGCCTACGAGCAGTACTTC.

The sample holds one count of this clonotype. For the CDR3, the DNA is TGTGCCAGCAGATTCGACGGCCCTGGGTCACCCCTCCACTTT. It codes for CASRFDGPGSPLHF. The rearrangement links TRBV2 to TRBJ1-6; no firm D call. The CDR3 sequence is 14 residues long. The germline V gene encodes CDR1 SNHLY and CDR2 FYNNEI. The ends were cut back, 6 bases at V and 10 bases at J, with 16 bases in the middle.

The CDR3 here is CASSFGRDSYEQYF. The CDR3 nucleotides are TGTGCCAGCAGCTTCGGTAGGGACTCCTACGAGCAGTACTTC. The chain links TRBV7-9 to TRBJ2-7; no reliable D call. Per germline, CDR1 SEHNR and CDR2 FQNEAQ (reference sequence). This CDR3 spans 14 amino acids. Trimming removed 3 bases from V and 0 bases from J, with 9 bases in between.

This clonotype was seen ten or more times. The chain has TRBV5-5 and TRBJ2-5; 9 bases are shared with TRBD2. Germline V gene lookup returns CDR1 SGHKS and CDR2 YYEKEE (reference sequence). The CDR3 is 15 residues long. The V segment lost 2 bases and the J segment 5 bases; nucleotides outside the gene matches: 7. CDR3 region: CASSFAGGPRETQYF. The CDR3, as DNA: TGTGCCAGCAGCTTTGCGGGAGGGCCGCGGGAGACCCAGTACTTC. Complete variable domain (other parts from reference TRBV5-5 and TRBJ2-5): DAGVTQSPTHLIKTRGQQVTLRCSPISGHKSVSWYQQVLGQGPQFIFQYYEKEERGRGNFPDRFSARQFPNYSSELNVNALLLGDSALYLCASSFAGGPRETQYFGPGTRLLVL.

This clonotype was counted a few times. The chain recombines TRBV29-1 with TRBJ1-5; TRBD1 might be the D (6 bases). Germline CDR1 and CDR2: SQVTM and ANQGSEA. The germline V and J ends were trimmed by 4 bases and 3 bases, with 10 bases remaining between them. This CDR3 spans 13 amino acids. The CDR3 is CSVVDRANQPQHF. CDR3 nucleotide sequence: TGCAGCGTTGTGGACAGAGCCAATCAGCCCCAGCATTTT.

V and J are TRBV9 and TRBJ1-5; perhaps TRBD1 as D (5 bases). The CDR3 runs 15 residues. The germline V and J ends were trimmed by 0 bases and 5 bases, with 12 bases remaining between them. The germline V gene has CDR1 SGDLS and CDR2 YYNGEE. CDR3 in amino acids: CASSVGGETYQPQHF. As DNA, the CDR3 is TGTGCCAGCAGCGTAGGGGGCGAGACTTATCAGCCCCAGCATTTT.

The chain employs TRBV15 and TRBJ2-7, with a possible D match to TRBD1 (6 bases). Per the germline V gene, CDR1 is LNHNV and CDR2 is YYDKDF (reference sequence). The CDR3 is made up of 14 amino acids. Trimming removed 5 bases from V and 3 bases from J, with 14 bases in between. The CDR3 DNA is TGTGCCACCAGCGCCCGTCGAGGGGGCTACGAGCAGTACTTC. Its protein is CATSARRGGYEQYF.